One and the same sample provided the 5 T cell receptor beta chains below, sequenced in a study of OX40 agonist ivuxolimab in advanced cancers. Only in-frame clones appear in the TCRdb table, and some are missing; sequencing was by immunoSEQ multiplex PCR. The sample records about 77,000 clones, roughly 85% being singletons. Sample: CD4+ or CD8+ T cells sorted from blood, taken in a trial of the OX40 agonist ivuxolimab. The receptors here all came from an adult with an advanced solid tumor such as melanoma, head and neck, liver or kidney cancer.

This clone occurred once. The chain joins TRBV6-5 to TRBJ2-5, with a weak D call TRBD2 (6 bases). The CDR3 is 14 residues long. The V gene's germline CDR1 is MNHEY and CDR2 SVGAGI. The V end was cut by 8 bases, the J end by 1 base, with 14 bases between. The chain's CDR3 is CASGMLATQETQYF. The CDR3 DNA reads as TGTGCCAGCGGAATGCTAGCGACCCAAGAGACCCAGTACTTC.

The V call is TRBV5-1, the J call TRBJ1-2; 8 nucleotides match TRBD1. The J segment lost 6 bases and the V segment lost 0 bases, leaving 1 base of the junction unmatched. Germline V CDR1 and CDR2: SGHRS, YFSETQ. CDR3 length: 13 residues. CDR3 bases: TGCGCCAGCAGCTTGGACAGGGGGGATGGCTACACCTTC. Protein: CASSLDRGDGYTF.

The chain carries TRBV6-1 and TRBJ2-1, with 9 bases aligning to TRBD1. V lost 3 bases, J lost 2 bases, and 5 bases stayed unmatched. The CDR3 extends over 16 amino acids. The germline gives CDR1 MNHNS, CDR2 SASEGT. CDR3 amino acids: CASSELWDRAYNEQFF. The CDR3 DNA is TGTGCCAGCAGTGAGTTGTGGGACAGGGCCTACAATGAGCAGTTCTTC.

V is TRBV5-1 and J is TRBJ2-2; D possibly corresponds to TRBD1 (6 bases). Germline lookup yields CDR1 SGHRS and CDR2 YFSETQ. The V and J ends lost 6 bases and 5 bases respectively, with 17 bases between them. The CDR3 sequence is 15 residues long. This CDR3 is CASTGQGKQTGELFF. The CDR3 DNA reads as TGCGCCAGCACGGGGCAGGGGAAACAAACCGGGGAGCTGTTTTTT.

The DNA for the CDR3 is TGCGCCAGCAGCCAAGAAAGGAGGAATGGAAACACCATATATTTT. The encoded protein is CASSQERRNGNTIYF. The J gene is TRBJ1-3, the V gene TRBV4-3, with D unresolved. Trimming took off 0 bases at V and 3 bases at J, with 9 bases between the two ends. Germline V lookup: CDR1 LGHNA, CDR2 YSLEER. The CDR3 is 15 amino acids.